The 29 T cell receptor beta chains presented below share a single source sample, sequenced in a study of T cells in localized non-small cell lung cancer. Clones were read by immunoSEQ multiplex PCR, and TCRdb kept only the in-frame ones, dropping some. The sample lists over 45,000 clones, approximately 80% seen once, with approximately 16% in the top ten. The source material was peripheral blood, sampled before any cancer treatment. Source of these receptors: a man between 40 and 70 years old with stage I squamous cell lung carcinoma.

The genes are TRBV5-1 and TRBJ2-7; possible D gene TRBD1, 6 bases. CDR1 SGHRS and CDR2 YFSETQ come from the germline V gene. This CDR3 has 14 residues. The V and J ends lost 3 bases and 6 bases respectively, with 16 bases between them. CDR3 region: CASSYQGRGGEQYF. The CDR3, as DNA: TGCGCCAGCAGCTATCAGGGGAGAGGAGGCGAGCAGTACTTC.

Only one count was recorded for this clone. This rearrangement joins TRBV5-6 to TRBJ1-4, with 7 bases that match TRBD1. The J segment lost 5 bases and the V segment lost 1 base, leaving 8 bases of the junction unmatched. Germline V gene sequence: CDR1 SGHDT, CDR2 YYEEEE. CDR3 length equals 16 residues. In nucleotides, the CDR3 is TGTGCCAGCAGCTTGAGACAGGGTGGAGGGAATGAAAAACTGTTTTTT. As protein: CASSLRQGGGNEKLFF.

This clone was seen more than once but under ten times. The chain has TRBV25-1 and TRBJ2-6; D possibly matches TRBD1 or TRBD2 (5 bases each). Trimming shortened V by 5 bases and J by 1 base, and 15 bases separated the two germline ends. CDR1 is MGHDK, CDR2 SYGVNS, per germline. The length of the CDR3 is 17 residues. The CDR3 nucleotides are TGTGCCAGCAGTCCATCGACGGGGCTTTCTGGGGCCAACGTCCTGACTTTC. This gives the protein CASSPSTGLSGANVLTF.

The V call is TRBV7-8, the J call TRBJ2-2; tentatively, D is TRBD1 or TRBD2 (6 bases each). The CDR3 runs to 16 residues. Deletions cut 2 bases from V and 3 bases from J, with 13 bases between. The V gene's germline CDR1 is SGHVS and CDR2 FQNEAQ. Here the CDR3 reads CASSLIGGRDTGELFF. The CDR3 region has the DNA TGTGCCAGCAGCTTAATCGGGGGCAGGGACACCGGGGAGCTGTTTTTT.

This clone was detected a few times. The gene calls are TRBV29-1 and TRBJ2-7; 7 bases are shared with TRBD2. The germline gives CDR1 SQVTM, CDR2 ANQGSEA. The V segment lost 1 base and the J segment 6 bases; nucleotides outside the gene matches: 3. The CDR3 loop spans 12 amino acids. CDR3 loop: CSVEGGGVEQYF. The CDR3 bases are TGCAGCGTTGAAGGTGGGGGGGTCGAGCAGTACTTC.

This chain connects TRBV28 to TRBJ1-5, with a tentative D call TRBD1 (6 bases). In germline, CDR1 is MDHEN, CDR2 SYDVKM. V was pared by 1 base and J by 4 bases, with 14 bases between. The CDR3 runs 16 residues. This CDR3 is CASSLYGGLRNQPQHF. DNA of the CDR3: TGTGCCAGCAGTTTATATGGGGGGCTGAGGAATCAGCCCCAGCATTTT.

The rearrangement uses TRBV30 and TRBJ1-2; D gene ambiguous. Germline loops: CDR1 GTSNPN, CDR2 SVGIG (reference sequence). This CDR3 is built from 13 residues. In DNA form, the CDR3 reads TGTGCTGGCGGGAGAACCTCTAACTATGGCTACACCTTC. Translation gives CAGGRTSNYGYTF.

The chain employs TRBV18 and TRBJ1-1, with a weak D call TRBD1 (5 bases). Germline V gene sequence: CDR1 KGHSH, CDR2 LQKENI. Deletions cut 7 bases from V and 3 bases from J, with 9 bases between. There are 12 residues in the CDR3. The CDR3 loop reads CASFREYTEAFF. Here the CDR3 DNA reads TGTGCCAGCTTCAGGGAATACACTGAAGCTTTCTTT.

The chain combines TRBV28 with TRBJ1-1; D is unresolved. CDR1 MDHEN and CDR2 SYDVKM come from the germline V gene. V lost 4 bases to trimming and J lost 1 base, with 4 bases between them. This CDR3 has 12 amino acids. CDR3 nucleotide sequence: TGTGCCAGCAGTTATAGGAACACTGAAGCTTTCTTT. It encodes CASSYRNTEAFF.

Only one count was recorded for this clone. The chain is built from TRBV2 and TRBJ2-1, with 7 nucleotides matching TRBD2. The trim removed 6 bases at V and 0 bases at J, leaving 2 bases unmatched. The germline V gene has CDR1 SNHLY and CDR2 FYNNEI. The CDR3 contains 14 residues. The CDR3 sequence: CASSTSVSYNEQFF. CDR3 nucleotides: TGTGCCAGCAGCACTAGCGTCTCCTACAATGAGCAGTTCTTC.

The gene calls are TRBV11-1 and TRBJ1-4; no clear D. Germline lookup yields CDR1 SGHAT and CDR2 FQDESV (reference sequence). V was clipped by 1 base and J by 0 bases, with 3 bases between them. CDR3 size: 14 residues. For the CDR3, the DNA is TGTGCCAGCAGCTTAGAAGCAACTAATGAAAAACTGTTTTTT. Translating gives CASSLEATNEKLFF.

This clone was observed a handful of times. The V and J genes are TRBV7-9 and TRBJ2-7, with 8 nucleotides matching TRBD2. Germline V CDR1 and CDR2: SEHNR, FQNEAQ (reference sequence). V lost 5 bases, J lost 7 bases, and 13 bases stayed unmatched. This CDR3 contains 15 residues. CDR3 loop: CASSQPVAGGKEQYF. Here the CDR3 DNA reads TGTGCCAGCAGCCAGCCAGTGGCGGGAGGAAAGGAGCAGTACTTC.

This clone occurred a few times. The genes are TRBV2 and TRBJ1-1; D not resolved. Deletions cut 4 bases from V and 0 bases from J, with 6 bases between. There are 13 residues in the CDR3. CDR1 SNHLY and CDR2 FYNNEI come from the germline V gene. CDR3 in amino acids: CASSATVNTEAFF. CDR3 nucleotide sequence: TGTGCCAGCAGTGCGACGGTGAACACTGAAGCTTTCTTT.

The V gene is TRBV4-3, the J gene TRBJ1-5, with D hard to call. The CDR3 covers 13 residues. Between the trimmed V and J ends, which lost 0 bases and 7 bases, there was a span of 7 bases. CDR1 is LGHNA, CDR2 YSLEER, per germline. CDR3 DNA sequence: TGCGCCAGCAGCCAAGATTTGTTCCAGCCCCAGCATTTT. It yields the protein CASSQDLFQPQHF.

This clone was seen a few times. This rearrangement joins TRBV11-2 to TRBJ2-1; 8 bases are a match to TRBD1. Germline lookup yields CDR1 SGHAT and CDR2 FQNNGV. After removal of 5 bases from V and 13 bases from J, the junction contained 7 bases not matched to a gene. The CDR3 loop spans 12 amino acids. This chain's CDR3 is CASSPSDRAQFF. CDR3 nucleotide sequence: TGTGCCAGCAGCCCTTCGGACAGGGCCCAGTTCTTC. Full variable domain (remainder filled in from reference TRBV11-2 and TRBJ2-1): EAGVAQSPRYKIIEKRQSVAFWCNPISGHATLYWYQQILGQGPKLLIQFQNNGVVDDSQLPKDRFSAERLKGVDSTLKIQPAKLEDSAVYLCASSPSDRAQFFGPGTRLTVL.

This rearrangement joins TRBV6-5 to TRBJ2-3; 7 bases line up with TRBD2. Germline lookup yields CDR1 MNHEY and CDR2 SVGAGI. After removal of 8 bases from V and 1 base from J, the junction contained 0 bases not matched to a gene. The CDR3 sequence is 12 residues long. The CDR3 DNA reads TGTGCCAGCGGGGGGGGCACAGATACGCAGTATTTT. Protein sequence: CASGGGTDTQYF.

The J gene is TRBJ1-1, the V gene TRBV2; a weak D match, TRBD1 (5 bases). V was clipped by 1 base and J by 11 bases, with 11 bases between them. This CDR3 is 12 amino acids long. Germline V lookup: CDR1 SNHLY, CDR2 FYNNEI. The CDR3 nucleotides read TGTGCCAGCAGTGAAGATCAGGGAATGGCTTTCTTT. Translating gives CASSEDQGMAFF. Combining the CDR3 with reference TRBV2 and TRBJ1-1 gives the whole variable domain EPEVTQTPSHQVTQMGQEVILRCVPISNHLYFYWYRQILGQKVEFLVSFYNNEISEKSEIFDDQFSVERPDGSNFTLKIRSTKLEDSAMYFCASSEDQGMAFFGQGTRLTVV.

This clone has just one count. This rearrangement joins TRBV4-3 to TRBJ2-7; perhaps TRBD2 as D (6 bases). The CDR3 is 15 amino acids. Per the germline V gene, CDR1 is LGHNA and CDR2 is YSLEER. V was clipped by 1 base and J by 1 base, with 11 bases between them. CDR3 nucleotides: TGCGCCAGCAGCCAAGGGGGAGGCCTGTCCTACGAGCAGTACTTC. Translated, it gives CASSQGGGLSYEQYF.

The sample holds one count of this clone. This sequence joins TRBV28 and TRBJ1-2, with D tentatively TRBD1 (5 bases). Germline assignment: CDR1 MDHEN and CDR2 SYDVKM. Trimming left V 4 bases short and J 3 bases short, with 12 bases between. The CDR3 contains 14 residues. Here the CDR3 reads CASSSPGADYGYTF. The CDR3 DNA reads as TGTGCCAGCAGTTCCCCCGGGGCTGACTATGGCTACACCTTC.

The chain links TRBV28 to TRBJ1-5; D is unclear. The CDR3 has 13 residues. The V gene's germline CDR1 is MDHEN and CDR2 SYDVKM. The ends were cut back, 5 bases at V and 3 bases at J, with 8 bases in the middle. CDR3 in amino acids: CASSQDPNQPQHF. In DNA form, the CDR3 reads TGTGCCAGCAGTCAAGACCCCAATCAGCCCCAGCATTTT.

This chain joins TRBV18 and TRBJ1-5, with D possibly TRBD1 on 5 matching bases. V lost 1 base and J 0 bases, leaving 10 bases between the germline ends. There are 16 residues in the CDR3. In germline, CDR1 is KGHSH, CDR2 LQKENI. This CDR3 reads CASSPQTAYSNQPQHF. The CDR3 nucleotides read TGTGCCAGCTCACCACAGACAGCTTATAGCAATCAGCCCCAGCATTTT.

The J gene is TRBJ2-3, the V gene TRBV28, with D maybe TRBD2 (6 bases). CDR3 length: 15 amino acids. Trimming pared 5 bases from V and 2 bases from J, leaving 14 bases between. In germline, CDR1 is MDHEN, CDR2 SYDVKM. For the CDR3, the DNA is TGTGCCAGCAGTAGCACCGGGACTTTCACAGATACGCAGTATTTT. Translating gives CASSSTGTFTDTQYF.

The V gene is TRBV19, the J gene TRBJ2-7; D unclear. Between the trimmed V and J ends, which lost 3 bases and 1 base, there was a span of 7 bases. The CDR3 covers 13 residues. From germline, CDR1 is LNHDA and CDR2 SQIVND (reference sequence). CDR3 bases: TGTGCCAGTAGTATTGGACGTTCCTACGAGCAGTACTTC. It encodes CASSIGRSYEQYF.

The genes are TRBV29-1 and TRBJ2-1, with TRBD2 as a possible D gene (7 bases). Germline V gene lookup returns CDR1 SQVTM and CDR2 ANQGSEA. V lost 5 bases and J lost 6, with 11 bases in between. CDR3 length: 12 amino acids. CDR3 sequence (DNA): TGCAGCGTTAAGGGGGGGCCCAATGAGCAGTTCTTC. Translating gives CSVKGGPNEQFF.

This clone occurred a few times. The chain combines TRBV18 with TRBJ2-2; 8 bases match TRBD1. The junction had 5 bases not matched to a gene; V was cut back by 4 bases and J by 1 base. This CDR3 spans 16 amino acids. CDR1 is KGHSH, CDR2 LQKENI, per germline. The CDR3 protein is CASSLQGVKNTGELFF. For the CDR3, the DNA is TGTGCCAGCTCACTACAGGGGGTTAAGAACACCGGGGAGCTGTTTTTT.

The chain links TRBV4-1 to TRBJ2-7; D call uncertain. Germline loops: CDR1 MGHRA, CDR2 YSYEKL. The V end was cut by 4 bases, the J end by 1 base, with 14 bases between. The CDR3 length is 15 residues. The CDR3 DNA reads TGCGCCAGCAGCCCCCTCGGACGGCTATCCTACGAGCAGTACTTC. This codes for CASSPLGRLSYEQYF.

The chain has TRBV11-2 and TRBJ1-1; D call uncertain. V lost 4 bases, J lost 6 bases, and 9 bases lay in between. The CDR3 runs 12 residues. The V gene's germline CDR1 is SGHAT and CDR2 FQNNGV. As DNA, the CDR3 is TGTGCCAGCAGCTCGCGGGGATCTGAAGCTTTCTTT. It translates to CASSSRGSEAFF.

CDR3 protein: CASSLGQGLVWGQPQHF. DNA of the CDR3: TGTGCCAGCAGCCTAGGACAGGGGTTAGTGTGGGGTCAGCCCCAGCATTTT. The chain is built from TRBV7-8 and TRBJ1-5; TRBD1 matches 9 bases. There are 17 residues in the CDR3. The germline gives CDR1 SGHVS, CDR2 FQNEAQ. V was clipped by 5 bases and J by 6 bases; unmatched bases: 14.

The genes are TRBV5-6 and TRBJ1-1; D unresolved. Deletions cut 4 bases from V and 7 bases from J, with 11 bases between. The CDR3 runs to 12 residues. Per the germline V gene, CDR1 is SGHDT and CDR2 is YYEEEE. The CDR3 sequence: CASSPGGGEAFF. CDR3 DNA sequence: TGTGCCAGCAGCCCCGGAGGTGGTGAAGCTTTCTTT. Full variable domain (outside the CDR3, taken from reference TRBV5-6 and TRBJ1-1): DAGVTQSPTHLIKTRGQQVTLRCSPKSGHDTVSWYQQALGQGPQFIFQYYEEEERQRGNFPDRFSGHQFPNYSSELNVNALLLGDSALYLCASSPGGGEAFFGQGTRLTVV.